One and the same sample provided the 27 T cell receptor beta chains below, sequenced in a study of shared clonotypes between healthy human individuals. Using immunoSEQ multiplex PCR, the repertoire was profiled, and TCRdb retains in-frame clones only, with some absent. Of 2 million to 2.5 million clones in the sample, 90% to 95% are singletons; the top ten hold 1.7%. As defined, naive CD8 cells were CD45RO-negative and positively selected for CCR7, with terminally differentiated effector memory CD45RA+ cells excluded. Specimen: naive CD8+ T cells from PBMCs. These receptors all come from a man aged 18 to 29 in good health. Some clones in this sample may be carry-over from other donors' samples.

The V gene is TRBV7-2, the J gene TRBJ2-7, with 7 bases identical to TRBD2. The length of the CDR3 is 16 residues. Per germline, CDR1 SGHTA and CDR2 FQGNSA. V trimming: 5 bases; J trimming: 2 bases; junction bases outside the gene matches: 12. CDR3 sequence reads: CASSPNSGEGTYEQYF. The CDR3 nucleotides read TGTGCCAGCAGCCCTAATTCGGGGGAGGGTACCTACGAGCAGTACTTC.

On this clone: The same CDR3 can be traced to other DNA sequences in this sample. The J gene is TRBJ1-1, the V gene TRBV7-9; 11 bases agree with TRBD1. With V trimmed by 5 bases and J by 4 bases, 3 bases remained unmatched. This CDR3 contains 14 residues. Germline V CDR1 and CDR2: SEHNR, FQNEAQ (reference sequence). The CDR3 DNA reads TGTGCCAGCAGCCCTGGGACAGGGGGCACTGAAGCTTTCTTT. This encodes CASSPGTGGTEAFF.

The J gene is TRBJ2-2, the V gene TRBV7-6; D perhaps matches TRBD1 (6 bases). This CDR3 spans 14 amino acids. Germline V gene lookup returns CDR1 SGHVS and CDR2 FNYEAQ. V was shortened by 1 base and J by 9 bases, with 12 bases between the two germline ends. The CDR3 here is CASSLVAGERELFF. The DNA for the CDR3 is TGTGCCAGCAGCTTAGTCGCAGGGGAGAGGGAGCTGTTTTTT.

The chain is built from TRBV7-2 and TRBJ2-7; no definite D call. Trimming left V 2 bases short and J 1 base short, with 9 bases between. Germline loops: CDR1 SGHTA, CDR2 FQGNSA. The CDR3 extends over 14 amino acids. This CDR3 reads CASSLYVDSYEQYF. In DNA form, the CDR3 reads TGTGCCAGCAGCTTATATGTAGATTCCTACGAGCAGTACTTC.

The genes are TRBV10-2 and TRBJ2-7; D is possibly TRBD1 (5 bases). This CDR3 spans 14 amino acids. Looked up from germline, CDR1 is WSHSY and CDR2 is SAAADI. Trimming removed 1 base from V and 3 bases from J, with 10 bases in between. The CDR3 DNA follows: TGCGCCAGCAGTGAGTGGGGCAATATCTACGAGCAGTACTTC. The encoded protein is CASSEWGNIYEQYF.

This chain's CDR3 is CASSQWTGGQETQYF. The CDR3 DNA reads TGTGCCAGCAGCCAGTGGACAGGGGGACAAGAGACCCAGTACTTC. V usage is TRBV14 and J usage is TRBJ2-5, with 10 bases aligning to TRBD1. After removal of 3 bases from V and 2 bases from J, the junction contained 3 bases not matched to a gene. The CDR3 spans 15 residues. CDR1 and CDR2 from the germline V gene are SGHDN and FVKESK.

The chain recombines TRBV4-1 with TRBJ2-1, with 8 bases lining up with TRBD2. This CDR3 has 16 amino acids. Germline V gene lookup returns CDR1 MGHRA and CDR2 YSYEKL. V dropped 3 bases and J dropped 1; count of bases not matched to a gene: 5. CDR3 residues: CASSHRAGDSYNEQFF. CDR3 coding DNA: TGCGCCAGCAGCCACCGAGCGGGAGATTCCTACAATGAGCAGTTCTTC.

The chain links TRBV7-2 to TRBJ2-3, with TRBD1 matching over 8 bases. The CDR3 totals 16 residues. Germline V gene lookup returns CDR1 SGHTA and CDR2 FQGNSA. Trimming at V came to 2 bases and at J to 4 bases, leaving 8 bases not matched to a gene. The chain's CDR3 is CASSLRFQGAADTQYF. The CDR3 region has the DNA TGTGCCAGCAGCTTAAGGTTCCAGGGGGCCGCAGATACGCAGTATTTT.

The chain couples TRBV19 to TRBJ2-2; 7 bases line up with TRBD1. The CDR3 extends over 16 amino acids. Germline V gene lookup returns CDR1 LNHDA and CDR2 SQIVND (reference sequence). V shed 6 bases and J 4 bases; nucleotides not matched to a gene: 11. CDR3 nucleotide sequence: TGTGCCAGTAGGCCCCAGAGGGACAGCCGCACCGGGGAGCTGTTTTTT. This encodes CASRPQRDSRTGELFF.

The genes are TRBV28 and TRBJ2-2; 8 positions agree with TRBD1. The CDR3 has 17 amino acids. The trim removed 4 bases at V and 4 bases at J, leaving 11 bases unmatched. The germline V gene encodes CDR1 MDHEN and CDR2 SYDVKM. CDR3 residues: CASSWGSRGRITGELFF. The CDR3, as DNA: TGTGCCAGCAGTTGGGGTAGCAGGGGGCGGATCACCGGGGAGCTGTTTTTT.

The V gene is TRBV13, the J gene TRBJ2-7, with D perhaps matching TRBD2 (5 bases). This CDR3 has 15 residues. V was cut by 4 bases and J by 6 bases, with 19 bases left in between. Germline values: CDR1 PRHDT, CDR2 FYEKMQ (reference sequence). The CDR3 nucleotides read TGTGCCAGCAGCTCTCACCCTCCTAGCAATAGCGAGCAGTACTTC. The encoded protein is CASSSHPPSNSEQYF.

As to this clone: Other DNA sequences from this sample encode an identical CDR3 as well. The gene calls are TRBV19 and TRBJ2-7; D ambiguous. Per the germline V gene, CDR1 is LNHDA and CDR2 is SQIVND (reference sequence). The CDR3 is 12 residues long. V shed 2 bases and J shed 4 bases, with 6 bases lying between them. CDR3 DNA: TGTGCCAGTAGTATAAATGGGTACGAGCAGTACTTC. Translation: CASSINGYEQYF.

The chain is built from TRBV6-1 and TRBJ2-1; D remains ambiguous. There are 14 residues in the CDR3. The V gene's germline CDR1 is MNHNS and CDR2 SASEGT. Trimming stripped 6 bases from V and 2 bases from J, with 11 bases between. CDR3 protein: CASSTLNPYNEQFF. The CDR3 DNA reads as TGTGCCAGCAGCACTCTAAATCCCTACAATGAGCAGTTCTTC.

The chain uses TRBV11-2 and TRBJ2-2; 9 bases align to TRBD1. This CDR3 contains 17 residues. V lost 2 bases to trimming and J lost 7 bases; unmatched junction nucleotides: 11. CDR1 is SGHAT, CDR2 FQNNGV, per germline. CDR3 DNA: TGTGCCAGCAGCTTAAACCCACAGGGGGCATTCAACGGGGAGCTGTTTTTT. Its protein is CASSLNPQGAFNGELFF.

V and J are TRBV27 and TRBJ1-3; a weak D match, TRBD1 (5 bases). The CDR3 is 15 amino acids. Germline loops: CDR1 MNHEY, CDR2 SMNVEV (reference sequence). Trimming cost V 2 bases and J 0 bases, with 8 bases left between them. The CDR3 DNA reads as TGTGCCAGCAGTTTAACGGGGCTCTCTGGAAACACCATATATTTT. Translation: CASSLTGLSGNTIYF.

The chain's CDR3 is CASSFHAPRLGALGLYEQYF. The DNA of the CDR3 is TGTGCCAGCAGTTTCCATGCCCCCAGACTAGGGGCGCTCGGACTTTACGAGCAGTACTTC. The chain uses TRBV27 and TRBJ2-7, with a tentative D call TRBD2 (6 bases). This CDR3 is built from 20 residues. Looked up from germline, CDR1 is MNHEY and CDR2 is SMNVEV (reference sequence). V was cut by 3 bases and J by 4 bases, with 31 bases left in between.

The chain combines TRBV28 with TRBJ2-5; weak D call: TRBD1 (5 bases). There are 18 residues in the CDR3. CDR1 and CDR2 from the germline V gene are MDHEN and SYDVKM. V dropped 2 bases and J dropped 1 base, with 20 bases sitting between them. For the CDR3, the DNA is TGTGCCAGCAGTTTAACTGGTCGGTCAGGGTCCTTCCAAGAGACCCAGTACTTC. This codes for CASSLTGRSGSFQETQYF.

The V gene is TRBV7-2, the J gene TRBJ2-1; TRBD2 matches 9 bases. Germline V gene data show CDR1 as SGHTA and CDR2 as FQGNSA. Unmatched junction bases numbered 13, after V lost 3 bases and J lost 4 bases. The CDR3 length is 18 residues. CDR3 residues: CASSFPISGSSSYNEQFF. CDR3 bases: TGTGCCAGCAGCTTCCCGATTAGCGGGAGTTCATCATACAATGAGCAGTTCTTC.

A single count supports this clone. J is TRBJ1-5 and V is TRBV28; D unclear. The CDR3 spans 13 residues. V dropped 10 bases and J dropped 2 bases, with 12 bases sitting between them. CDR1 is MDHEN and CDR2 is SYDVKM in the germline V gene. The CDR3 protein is CANAGFGNQPQHF. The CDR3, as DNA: TGTGCCAACGCGGGGTTTGGCAATCAGCCCCAGCATTTT.

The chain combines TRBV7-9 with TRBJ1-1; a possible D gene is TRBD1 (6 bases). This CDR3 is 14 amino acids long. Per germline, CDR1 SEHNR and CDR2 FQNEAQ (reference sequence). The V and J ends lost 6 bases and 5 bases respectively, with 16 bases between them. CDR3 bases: TGTGCCAGCAGGCAACAGGGTTGGGAGACTGAAGCTTTCTTT. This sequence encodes CASRQQGWETEAFF.

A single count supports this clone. CDR3 in DNA: TGTGCCAGCGGCCTGAGCTCCTACGAGCAGTACTTC. Amino acids: CASGLSSYEQYF. The rearrangement joins TRBV27 to TRBJ2-7; D not certain. V lost 8 bases to trimming and J lost 0 bases, with 8 bases between them. The germline V gene encodes CDR1 MNHEY and CDR2 SMNVEV (reference sequence). The CDR3 has 12 residues.

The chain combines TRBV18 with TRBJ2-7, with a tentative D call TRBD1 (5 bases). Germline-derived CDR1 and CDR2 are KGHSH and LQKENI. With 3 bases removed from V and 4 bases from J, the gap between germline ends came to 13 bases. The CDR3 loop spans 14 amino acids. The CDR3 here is CASSPGRDVYEQYF. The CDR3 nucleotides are TGTGCCAGCTCACCTGGCAGGGATGTATACGAGCAGTACTTC.

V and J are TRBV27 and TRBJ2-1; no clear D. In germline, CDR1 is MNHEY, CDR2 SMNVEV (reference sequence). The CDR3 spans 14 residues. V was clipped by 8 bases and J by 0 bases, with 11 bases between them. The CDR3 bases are TGTGCCAGCGCAGTTTCCGGCTCCTACAATGAGCAGTTCTTC. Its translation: CASAVSGSYNEQFF.

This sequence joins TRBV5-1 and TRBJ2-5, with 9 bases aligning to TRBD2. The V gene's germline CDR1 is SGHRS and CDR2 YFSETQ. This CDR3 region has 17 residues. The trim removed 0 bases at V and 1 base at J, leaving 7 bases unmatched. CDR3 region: CASSLAQREAVQETQYF. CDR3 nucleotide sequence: TGCGCCAGCAGCTTGGCCCAGCGGGAGGCCGTCCAAGAGACCCAGTACTTC.

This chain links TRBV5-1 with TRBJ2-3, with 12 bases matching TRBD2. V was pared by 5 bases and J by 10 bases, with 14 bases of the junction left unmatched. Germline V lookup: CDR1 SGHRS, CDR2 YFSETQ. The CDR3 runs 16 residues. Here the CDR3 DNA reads TGCGCCAGCAGTTCAGAAGGACTAGCGGGGTGGGGTGCGCAGTATTTT. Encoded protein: CASSSEGLAGWGAQYF.

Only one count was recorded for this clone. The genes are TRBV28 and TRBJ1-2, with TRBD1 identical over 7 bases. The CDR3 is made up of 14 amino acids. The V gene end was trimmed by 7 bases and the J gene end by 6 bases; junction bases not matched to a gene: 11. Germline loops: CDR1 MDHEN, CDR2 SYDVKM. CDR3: CASTLLTGKDGYTF. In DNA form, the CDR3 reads TGTGCCAGCACCCTATTGACAGGGAAAGATGGCTACACCTTC.

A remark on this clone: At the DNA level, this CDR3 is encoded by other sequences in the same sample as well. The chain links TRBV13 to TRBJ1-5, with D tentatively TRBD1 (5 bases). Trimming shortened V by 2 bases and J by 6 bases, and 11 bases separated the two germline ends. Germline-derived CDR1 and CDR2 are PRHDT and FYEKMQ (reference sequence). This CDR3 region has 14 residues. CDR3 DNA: TGTGCCAGCAGCTTAAAAGGGGCAGGTCAGCCCCAGCATTTT. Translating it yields CASSLKGAGQPQHF.